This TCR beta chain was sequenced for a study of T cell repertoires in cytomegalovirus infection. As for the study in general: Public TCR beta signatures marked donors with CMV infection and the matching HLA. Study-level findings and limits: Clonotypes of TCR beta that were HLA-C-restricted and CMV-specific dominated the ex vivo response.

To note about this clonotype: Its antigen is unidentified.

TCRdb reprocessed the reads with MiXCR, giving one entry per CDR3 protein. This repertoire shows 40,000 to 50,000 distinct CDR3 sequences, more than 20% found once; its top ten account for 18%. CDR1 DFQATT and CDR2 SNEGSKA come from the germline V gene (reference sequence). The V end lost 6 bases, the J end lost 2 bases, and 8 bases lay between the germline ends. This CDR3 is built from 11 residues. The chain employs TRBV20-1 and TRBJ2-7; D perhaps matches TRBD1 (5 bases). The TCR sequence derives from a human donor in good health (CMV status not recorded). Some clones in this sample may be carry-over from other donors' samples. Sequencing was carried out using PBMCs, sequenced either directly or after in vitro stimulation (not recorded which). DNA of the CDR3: TGCAGTGCCAGGGATACCTACGAGCAGTACTTC. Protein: CSARDTYEQYF.